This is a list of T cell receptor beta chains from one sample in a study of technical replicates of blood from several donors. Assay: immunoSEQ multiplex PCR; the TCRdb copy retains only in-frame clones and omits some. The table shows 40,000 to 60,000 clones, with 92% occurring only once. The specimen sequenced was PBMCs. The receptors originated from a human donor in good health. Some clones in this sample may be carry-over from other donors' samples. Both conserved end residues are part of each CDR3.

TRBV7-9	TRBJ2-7	CASSQTSGFYEQYF
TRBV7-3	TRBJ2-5	CASSFAGLAKETQYF
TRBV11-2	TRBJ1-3	CASSLIQVSGNTIYF
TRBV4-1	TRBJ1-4	CASSQPRAGRDEKLFF
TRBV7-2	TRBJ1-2	CASSLAGTGNYGYTF
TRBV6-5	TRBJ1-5	CASSLAGQGQPQHF
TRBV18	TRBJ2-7	CASSYVPGLAGGDMGEQYF
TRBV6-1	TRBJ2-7	CASSTVGRGTEQYF
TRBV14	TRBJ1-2	CASSQDVGTDYGYTF
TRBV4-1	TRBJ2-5	CASSPLRRTNQETQYF
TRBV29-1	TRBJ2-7	CSVEGQGFPYEQYF
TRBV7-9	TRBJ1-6	CASSLLSNSPLHF
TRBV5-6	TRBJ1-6	CASSLRGQGGSPLHF
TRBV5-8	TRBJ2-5	CASSSSGQGGETQYF
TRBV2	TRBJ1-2	CASTKQAEGYGYTF
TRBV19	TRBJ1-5	CASSIYRTHSNQPQHF
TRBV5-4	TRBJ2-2	CASSLQGAGTGELFF
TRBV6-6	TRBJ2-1	CASSTWDRGDYNEQFF
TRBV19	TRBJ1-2	CASTLEGRGGYTF
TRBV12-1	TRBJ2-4	CASSLTRSRGMRAKNIQYF
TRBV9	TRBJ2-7	CASSVDITYEQYF
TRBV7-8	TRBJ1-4	CASSPRAGGGTTNEKLFF
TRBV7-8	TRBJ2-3	CASSLARDRAYTDTQYF
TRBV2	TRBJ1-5	CASSAPQGFPSNQPQHF
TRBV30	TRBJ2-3	CAWSVHRRFKTKDTQYF
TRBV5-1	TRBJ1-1	CASSQAGGYTEAFF
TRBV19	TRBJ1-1	CASSMLGRKNTEAFF
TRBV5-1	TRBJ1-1	CASRDPKTGGGGTEAFF